The 26 T cell receptor beta chains listed next were all sequenced from one sample in a study of PD-1 blockade in mismatch repair-deficient tumors (dated by TCRdb to about 2017). Interpreted using the paper, the time point label stands for: peripheral blood 12 weeks after first pembrolizumab dose. Libraries were prepared through the immunoSEQ multiplex PCR assay. Here the immuneACCESS table is served through TCRdb, limited to in-frame sequences with V and J called. Missing clones are a known gap in these copies; in checked studies unresolved V genes cover under half, and the rest lacks a known reason. Recorded for this sample are fewer than 100,000 clones; about 84% of them occurred a single time. The ten largest clones represent approximately 2.7% of the sample. Specimen: peripheral blood, collected 12 weeks after starting pembrolizumab. The origin of the receptors is an adult with mismatch repair-deficient cancer.

This clone was observed a single time. The gene calls are TRBV13 and TRBJ2-1; 11 bases map to TRBD2. Germline V gives CDR1 PRHDT, CDR2 FYEKMQ (reference sequence). This CDR3 region has 15 residues. Trimming took 4 bases from V and 8 from J; bases not matched to a gene: 7. CDR3 sequence: CASSSTLAGGYEQFF. The CDR3 DNA reads as TGTGCCAGCAGCTCCACTCTAGCGGGAGGATATGAGCAGTTCTTC.

The CDR3 spells CASSTFYEQYF. CDR3 coding DNA: TGTGCCAGCAGCACGTTTTACGAGCAGTACTTC. The chain carries TRBV11-2 and TRBJ2-7; D unclear. There are 11 residues in the CDR3. CDR1 SGHAT and CDR2 FQNNGV come from the germline V gene. Trimming took 5 bases from V and 4 from J, leaving 6 bases between them.

The V gene is TRBV19, the J gene TRBJ1-1; no clear D gene. Trimming removed 1 base from V and 7 bases from J, with 13 bases in between. The V gene's germline CDR1 is LNHDA and CDR2 SQIVND (reference sequence). The CDR3 contains 14 residues. CDR3: CASSIADSRDEAFF. CDR3 in DNA: TGTGCCAGTAGTATAGCAGATTCCCGAGATGAAGCTTTCTTT.

This rearrangement joins TRBV7-3 to TRBJ2-3; 7 nucleotides match TRBD2. Germline-derived CDR1 and CDR2 are SGHTA and FQGTGA. The ends lost 5 bases at V and 0 bases at J; junction bases unmatched: 2. There are 14 residues in the CDR3. Written as DNA, the CDR3 is TGTGCCAGCAGCAAGCGGGGTAGCACAGATACGCAGTATTTT. It yields the protein CASSKRGSTDTQYF.

The CDR3 nucleotides read TGTGCCACCAGCCGGGGCCTCTCTGGAAACACCATATATTTT. Translating it yields CATSRGLSGNTIYF. The rearrangement links TRBV15 to TRBJ1-3; maybe TRBD1 (5 bases). Trimming pared 5 bases from V and 0 bases from J, leaving 8 bases between. Germline CDR1 is LNHNV and CDR2 is YYDKDF (reference sequence). The CDR3 contains 14 residues. The full variable domain, completed using reference TRBV15 and TRBJ1-3, is DAMVIQNPRYQVTQFGKPVTLSCSQTLNHNVMYWYQQKSSQAPKLLFHYYDKDFNNEADTPDNFQSRRPNTSFCFLDIRSPGLGDTAMYLCATSRGLSGNTIYFGEGSWLTVV.

The rearrangement links TRBV2 to TRBJ1-4; D is possibly TRBD1 (5 bases). Germline-derived CDR1 and CDR2 are SNHLY and FYNNEI. The CDR3 is 16 amino acids. V lost 0 bases, J lost 7 bases, and 15 bases lay in between. CDR3 bases: TGTGCCAGCAGTGAAGCGTCCGGGACGCCGAGTGAAAAACTGTTTTTT. Translation gives CASSEASGTPSEKLFF. The whole variable domain, remainder taken from reference TRBV2 and TRBJ1-4, is EPEVTQTPSHQVTQMGQEVILRCVPISNHLYFYWYRQILGQKVEFLVSFYNNEISEKSEIFDDQFSVERPDGSNFTLKIRSTKLEDSAMYFCASSEASGTPSEKLFFGSGTQLSVL.

The V and J genes are TRBV30 and TRBJ2-3; tentatively, D is TRBD2 (5 bases). The CDR3 contains 11 residues. V lost 2 bases, J lost 6 bases, and 6 bases lay in between. Germline V gives CDR1 GTSNPN, CDR2 SVGIG (reference sequence). CDR3: CAWSSGDTQYF. The CDR3 DNA reads TGTGCCTGGAGTTCGGGGGATACGCAGTATTTT.

The J gene is TRBJ2-1, the V gene TRBV27; 7 bases fit TRBD1. The CDR3 is 17 amino acids. Germline loops: CDR1 MNHEY, CDR2 SMNVEV (reference sequence). After removal of 0 bases from V and 0 bases from J, the junction contained 5 bases not matched to a gene. DNA for the CDR3: TGTGCCAGCAGTTTATCGACAGGGATTAGCTCCTACAATGAGCAGTTCTTC. Its translation is CASSLSTGISSYNEQFF.

The chain couples TRBV19 to TRBJ1-4, with TRBD1 as a possible D gene (5 bases). Germline V gene data show CDR1 as LNHDA and CDR2 as SQIVND (reference sequence). V was cut by 4 bases and J by 0 bases, with 12 bases left in between. The CDR3 is 16 residues long. This CDR3 is CASSRHGGATNEKLFF. For the CDR3, the DNA is TGTGCCAGTAGTAGACACGGGGGGGCAACTAATGAAAAACTGTTTTTT.

The chain employs TRBV6-1 and TRBJ2-7; 8 bases line up with TRBD1. Germline assignment: CDR1 MNHNS and CDR2 SASEGT. J lost 2 bases, V lost 3 bases, and 6 bases had no gene match. This CDR3 contains 15 residues. The CDR3 coding sequence is TGTGCCAGCAGTGAGACAGGGGTTGGTCCCTACGAGCAGTACTTC. Its translation: CASSETGVGPYEQYF.

The V gene is TRBV5-6, the J gene TRBJ1-1; tentative D call: TRBD1 (6 bases). The length of the CDR3 is 16 residues. Trimming stripped 3 bases from V and 4 bases from J, with 19 bases between. In germline, CDR1 is SGHDT, CDR2 YYEEEE. The CDR3 DNA reads as TGTGCCAGCAGCTCCTGGGACATAACTTGGGGCACTGAAGCTTTCTTT. As protein: CASSSWDITWGTEAFF.

V is TRBV4-3 and J is TRBJ2-2, with D unresolved. This CDR3 has 14 amino acids. Trimming shortened V by 0 bases and J by 3 bases, and 5 bases separated the two germline ends. Germline loops: CDR1 LGHNA, CDR2 YSLEER. The CDR3 sequence: CASSQDGYTGELFF. Written as DNA, the CDR3 is TGCGCCAGCAGCCAAGACGGGTACACCGGGGAGCTGTTTTTT.

This clone was seen a few times. The chain links TRBV18 to TRBJ2-1, with 9 bases aligning to TRBD1. This CDR3 is built from 16 residues. Germline-derived CDR1 and CDR2 are KGHSH and LQKENI. J lost 4 bases, V lost 3 bases, and 7 bases had no gene match. The CDR3 DNA is TGTGCCAGCTCACCTAAACAGGGGGCGGGATACAATGAGCAGTTCTTC. This sequence encodes CASSPKQGAGYNEQFF.

The rearrangement joins TRBV2 to TRBJ1-2; D possibly corresponds to TRBD1 (6 bases). V was clipped by 6 bases and J by 4 bases, with 15 bases between them. Germline values: CDR1 SNHLY, CDR2 FYNNEI. The CDR3 runs to 14 residues. DNA for the CDR3: TGTGCCAGCAGGAGGGGGGGCGAGGGCTATGGCTACACCTTC. Amino acids: CASRRGGEGYGYTF.

The chain has TRBV7-9 and TRBJ2-7, with TRBD1 as a possible D gene (6 bases). Between the trimmed V and J ends, which lost 4 bases and 4 bases, there was a span of 11 bases. CDR1 and CDR2 (germline): SEHNR, FQNEAQ (reference sequence). The CDR3 runs 13 residues. CDR3 DNA: TGTGCCAGCAGCTATACACAGGGATACGAGCAGTACTTC. It is translated as CASSYTQGYEQYF.

This sequence joins TRBV25-1 and TRBJ1-4; D is unclear. The germline V gene encodes CDR1 MGHDK and CDR2 SYGVNS. This CDR3 has 15 amino acids. Between the trimmed V and J ends, which lost 10 bases and 0 bases, there was a span of 15 bases. The CDR3 DNA is TGTGCCACCGTTAACCAGGCCTCAACTAATGAAAAACTGTTTTTT. Amino acid sequence: CATVNQASTNEKLFF.

The rearrangement uses TRBV30 and TRBJ2-3; D is perhaps TRBD1 (6 bases). Germline values: CDR1 GTSNPN, CDR2 SVGIG (reference sequence). Trimming took 0 bases from V and 2 from J, leaving 15 bases between them. The CDR3 is made up of 16 amino acids. CDR3 amino acids: CAWSVGAPGATDTQYF. CDR3 sequence (DNA): TGTGCCTGGAGTGTAGGGGCCCCAGGGGCCACAGATACGCAGTATTTT.

This chain links TRBV14 with TRBJ2-2; D is unresolved. The V gene's germline CDR1 is SGHDN and CDR2 FVKESK. This CDR3 is 15 amino acids long. V lost 0 bases and J lost 1, with 6 bases in between. This CDR3 is CASSQDYRNTGELFF. CDR3 in DNA: TGTGCCAGCAGCCAAGACTACAGGAACACCGGGGAGCTGTTTTTT.

The DNA of the CDR3 is TGCAGCGTCTCTCGGAGCGGGGCCAATTACAATGAGCAGTTCTTC. The encoded protein is CSVSRSGANYNEQFF. The V and J genes are TRBV29-1 and TRBJ2-1, with 7 nucleotides matching TRBD2. The CDR3 extends over 15 amino acids. The germline CDR1 and CDR2 sequences are SQVTM and ANQGSEA. Losses at the gene ends were 6 bases for V and 4 bases for J; bases not matched to a gene: 12.

Concerning this clone itself: The junction departs from the called germline gene at one end, perhaps through a read error. The chain is built from TRBV4-1 and TRBJ2-7, with D possibly called TRBD1 or TRBD2 (5 bases each). The CDR3 extends over 16 amino acids. Germline assignment: CDR1 MGHRA and CDR2 YSYEKL. This CDR3 reads CASSHEGRAAIYEQYF. In DNA, the CDR3 is TGTGCCAGCAGCCATGAGGGACGGGCGGCAATCTACGAGCAGTACTTC.

This sequence joins TRBV5-1 and TRBJ1-1; D call uncertain. The CDR3 is made up of 17 amino acids. Germline CDR1 and CDR2: SGHRS and YFSETQ. With 0 bases removed from V and 1 base from J, the gap between germline ends came to 16 bases. The CDR3 bases are TGCGCCAGCAGCTTGGCCGTCGGCAGGTTGCGGAACACTGAAGCTTTCTTT. Residues: CASSLAVGRLRNTEAFF.

V and J are TRBV27 and TRBJ2-7; TRBD2 aligns across 9 bases. The CDR3 consists of 14 residues. Germline V CDR1 and CDR2: MNHEY, SMNVEV (reference sequence). V lost 6 bases and J lost 2; bases outside the gene matches: 5. CDR3 loop: CASRRGLATYEQYF. The CDR3 region has the DNA TGTGCCAGCAGGAGAGGACTAGCGACCTACGAGCAGTACTTC.

The chain links TRBV2 to TRBJ2-1; 12 bases match TRBD2. CDR3 length: 14 amino acids. CDR1 and CDR2 (germline): SNHLY, FYNNEI. V was pared by 7 bases and J by 4 bases, with 2 bases of the junction left unmatched. Here the CDR3 reads CASIGLAGYNEQFF. DNA for the CDR3: TGTGCCAGCATAGGACTAGCGGGATACAATGAGCAGTTCTTC.

CDR3 protein: CASSPGTGSYEQYF. CDR3 in DNA: TGTGCCAGCAGCCCCGGGACAGGGTCCTACGAGCAGTACTTC. The chain couples TRBV5-8 to TRBJ2-7; TRBD1 aligns across 9 bases. Germline loops: CDR1 SGHTS, CDR2 YDEGEE. After removal of 4 bases from V and 1 base from J, the junction contained 3 bases not matched to a gene. The CDR3 runs 14 residues.

This clone is deemed medium-sized. In DNA form, the CDR3 reads TGCGCCAGCAGCCCCCAGGCCGGCTACGAGCAGTACTTC. Residues: CASSPQAGYEQYF. The chain combines TRBV5-1 with TRBJ2-7; D not resolved. Trimming shortened V by 4 bases and J by 3 bases, and 11 bases separated the two germline ends. Germline V gene sequence: CDR1 SGHRS, CDR2 YFSETQ. There are 13 residues in the CDR3.

The V and J genes are TRBV11-3 and TRBJ1-1, with 7 positions matching TRBD1. The CDR3 spans 16 residues. Germline loops: CDR1 SGHNT, CDR2 YENEEA. J was trimmed by 5 bases and V by 4 bases; bases with no gene match: 13. CDR3 sequence: CASSSPGLGGGTEAFF. The CDR3 nucleotides read TGTGCCAGCAGCTCGCCTGGCCTAGGGGGCGGAACTGAAGCTTTCTTT.